This T cell receptor (beta chain) was sequenced during a study of control samples from healthy donors and cancer patients. The germline gives CDR1 KGHSH, CDR2 LQKENI. The CDR3 has 12 residues. Trimming removed 8 bases from V and 3 bases from J, with 11 bases in between. Here immunoSEQ multiplex PCR was the method, and the copy in TCRdb shows in-frame clones only, minus some. The table has about 180,000 clones, roughly 89% seen once. The sequenced sample was blood. This receptor was taken from a woman in her fifties or sixties in good health. The rearrangement links TRBV18 to TRBJ2-7; D remains unclear. The CDR3 coding sequence is TGTGCCAGCACCCAGAACCTCTACGAGCAGTACTTC. Amino acid sequence: CASTQNLYEQYF. Using reference TRBV18 and TRBJ2-7 for the parts outside the CDR3, the full variable domain is NAGVMQNPRHLVRRRGQEARLRCSPMKGHSHVYWYRQLPEEGLKFMVYLQKENIIDESGMPKERFSAEFPKEGPSILRIQQVVRGDSAAYFCASTQNLYEQYFGPGTRLTVT.